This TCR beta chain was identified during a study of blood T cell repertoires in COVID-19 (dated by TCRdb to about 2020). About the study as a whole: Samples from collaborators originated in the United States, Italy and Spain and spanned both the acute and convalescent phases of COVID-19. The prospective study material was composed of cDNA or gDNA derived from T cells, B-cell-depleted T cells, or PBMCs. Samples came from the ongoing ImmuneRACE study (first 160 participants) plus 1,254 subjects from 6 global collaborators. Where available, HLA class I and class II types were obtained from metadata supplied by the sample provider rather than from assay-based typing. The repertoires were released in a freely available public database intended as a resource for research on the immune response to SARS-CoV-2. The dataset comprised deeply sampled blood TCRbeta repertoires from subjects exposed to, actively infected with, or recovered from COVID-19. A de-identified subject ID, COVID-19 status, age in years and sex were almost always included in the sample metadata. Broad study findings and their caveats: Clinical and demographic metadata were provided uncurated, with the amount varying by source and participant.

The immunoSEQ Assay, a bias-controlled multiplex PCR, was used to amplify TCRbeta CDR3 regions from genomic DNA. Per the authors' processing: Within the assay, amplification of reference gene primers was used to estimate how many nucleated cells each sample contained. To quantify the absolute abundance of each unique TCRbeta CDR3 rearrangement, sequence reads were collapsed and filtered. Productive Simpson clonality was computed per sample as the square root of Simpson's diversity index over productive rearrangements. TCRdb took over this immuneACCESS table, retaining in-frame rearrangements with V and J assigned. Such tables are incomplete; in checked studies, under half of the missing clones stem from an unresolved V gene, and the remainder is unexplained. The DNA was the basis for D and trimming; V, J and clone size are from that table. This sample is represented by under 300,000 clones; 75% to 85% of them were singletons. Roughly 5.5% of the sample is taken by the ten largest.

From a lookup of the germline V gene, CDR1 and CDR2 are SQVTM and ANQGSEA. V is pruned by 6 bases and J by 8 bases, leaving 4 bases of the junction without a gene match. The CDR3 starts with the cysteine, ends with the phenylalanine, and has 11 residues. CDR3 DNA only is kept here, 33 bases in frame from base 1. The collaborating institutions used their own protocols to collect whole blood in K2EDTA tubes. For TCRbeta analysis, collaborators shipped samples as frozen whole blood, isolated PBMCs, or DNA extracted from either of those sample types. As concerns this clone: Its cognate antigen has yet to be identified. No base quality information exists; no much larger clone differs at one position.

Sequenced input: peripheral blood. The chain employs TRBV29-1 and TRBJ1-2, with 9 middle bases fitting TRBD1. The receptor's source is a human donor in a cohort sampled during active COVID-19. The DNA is TGCAGCGTCGAAACAGGGGGCGGCTACACCTTC. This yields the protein CSVETGGGYTF.